This T cell receptor beta chain was observed in a study of cytomegalovirus exposure and HLA in healthy donors (dated by TCRdb to about 2017). Study-wide context: According to a later analysis, the roughly 120 validation repertoires were produced on the same platform as the 666 repertoires of the first cohort. The study aimed to test whether cataloging public T cell receptors could reveal signatures of past pathogen exposure. A separate validation cohort of over a hundred different subjects was used in addition to the approximately 700-subject first cohort. To predict cytomegalovirus infection status, the study brought together high-throughput TCR immunosequencing, statistical association of individual TCRs with disease status, and machine learning.

Separate from the approximately 730-subject first cohort, the validation cohort of 120 subjects was the group to which the donors belonged. Study-wide findings and limitations: It was suggested by the authors that the approach could potentially be generalized to other disease states and immunological phenotypes. Most TCR sequences were seen in very few donors, while some public TCRs were found in many individuals. Cytomegalovirus status was reported to be diagnosed by the classifier with high specificity and sensitivity in both the original and validation cohorts. In vitro tests confirmed that a few of the cytomegalovirus-associated TCR beta chains recognize cytomegalovirus antigens. The study listed 170 or so TCR beta chains as associated with cytomegalovirus. Of the cluster scores, approximately 95% were above 0 in a later analysis, which found that TCRs clustered in the first cohort also tended to co-occur in the approximately 130 validation repertoires. The validation cohort had no HLA typing available for a later analysis, so co-occurrence within that cohort was assessed over all 120 or so repertoires.

The library was built by means of the immunoSEQ multiplex PCR assay. As for how the authors treated the data: A statistical classification framework was built for diagnosing cytomegalovirus status from the catalog of TCR beta chain sequences. TCRdb mirrors the immuneACCESS table, restricted to in-frame sequences. Some clones are absent from its copies; in checked studies, under half trace to an unresolved V gene, and the reason for the others is unknown. From that table come the V and J calls and clone size; the DNA was used to work out D and trimming. The sample records 90,000 to 100,000 clones, about 94% of which are singletons. Of the sample, around 1.2% is held by the ten largest clones. The sample holds one count of this clone. Its recognized antigen is unknown. No base quality information exists; no much larger clone differs at one position. The germline V gene gives CDR1 as SGHTA and CDR2 as FQGNSA. Trimmed from V: 2 bases; trimmed from J: 3 bases; junction bases lacking a gene match: 9. The CDR3 spans 17 residues, from the cysteine through the phenylalanine. This entry keeps only the CDR3 DNA: 51 bases, framed from base 1.

The specimen sequenced was PBMCs. Recombination connected TRBV7-2 to TRBJ1-3, with 8 central nucleotides matching TRBD1. The TCR originated in a woman aged 30 to 39 in good health and CMV-seropositive. The bases read TGTGCCAGCAGCTTATTTCCAGGGGGCTTCGGTGGAAACACCATATATTTT. Translated, it reads CASSLFPGGFGGNTIYF.